This section outlines one TCR beta chain sequence together with its context. Its antigen is not yet known. Per-base qualities were not stored, and no clone one base away is much larger. Relative to germline, V is 7 bases shorter and J is 7 bases shorter, with 18 bases between their ends. The CDR3 has 14 amino acids, counting the end cysteine and phenylalanine. Solely the CDR3 DNA is kept, with 42 bases framed from the first base. Based on the germline V gene, the CDR1 and CDR2 sequences are SGDLS and YYNGEE. Receptors were amplified or captured by the immunoSEQ multiplex PCR assay. Rearranged TCR beta chain sequences were amplified with the hsTCRB Kit following the manufacturer's protocol. TCRB libraries were sequenced on an Illumina MiSeq. On the authors' methods: Demultiplexing, trimming and gene mapping were performed with the kit vendor's proprietary platform. Sourced from immuneACCESS, this table was stored by TCRdb with only in-frame sequences that have V and J called. A share of the clones is absent; for the studies checked, an unresolved V gene accounts for under half, and the remainder has no known explanation. The D gene and trimming were derived from the DNA, and the V and J assignments and clone size from that table. Recorded for this sample are about 42,000 clones; approximately 83% of them occurred a single time. Around 1.7% of the sample is held by the ten biggest clonotypes.

These data originate in a study of a mutant IDH1 vaccine in newly diagnosed glioma (dated by TCRdb to the early 2020s). About the study as a whole: Eight vaccinations were administered to patients in weeks 1, 3, 5, 7, 11, 15, 19 and 23, corresponding to visits V03 through V10. Vaccination was initiated 4-6 weeks after radiotherapy alone, or concurrently with temozolomide cycles in the chemotherapy-containing groups. The roughly 32 treated patients were around 62% male and roughly 40% female, with a mean age of about 38 years. Prior to enrollment, patients had been given standard therapy consisting of radiotherapy alone, temozolomide alone, or radiochemotherapy with temozolomide, with the combination given to most patients. Six visits were used for peripheral blood collection: V03 (baseline), V05, V07, V10, V12 and V13. For exploratory analyses, about 25 treated patients had longitudinal TCRB deep sequencing done wherever samples were available. Results the study describes overall, beyond this receptor: Immune responses induced by the vaccine were seen in over 90% of patients across multiple MHC alleles. Selection of PBMC samples for TCRB deep sequencing was based on availability. The authors noted that analyses of patient blood samples could not be reproduced because of sample limitations. Pseudoprogression seemed to be unrelated to changes in the top peripheral T cell clonotypes found by TCRB sequencing.

Interpreted using the paper, the time point label stands for: week 5, during vaccination. A 20-mer mutant IDH1 peptide at 300 micrograms in Montanide made up each vaccine dose, which was injected subcutaneously together with topical imiquimod. All donors had newly diagnosed IDH1-mutant astrocytomas of WHO grade 3 or 4 that showed loss of nuclear ATRX. The samples were drawn from NOA16, a multicentre, single-arm, open-label phase I trial in Germany that tested a mutant IDH1 peptide vaccine in humans for the first time. The DNeasy Blood and Tissue Kit was used to extract genomic DNA from EDTA blood for TCRB sequencing.

The source is a man in his forties with glioma. The input for sequencing was PBMCs, taken from a glioma patient whose treatment included an IDH1 peptide vaccine. The rearranged segments are TRBV9 and TRBJ2-1; a tentative D match to TRBD2 spans 6 bases. Read as DNA, the sequence is TGTGCCAGCGGAGGGAGTCTAGGGATGAATGAGCAGTTCTTC. The encoded protein is CASGGSLGMNEQFF.